This is a list of T cell receptor beta chains from one sample in a study of CD4 and CD8 cells across lung adenocarcinoma regions. TCRdb reprocessed the PCR reads with MiXCR, giving one entry per CDR3 protein. The repertoire consists of approximately 24,000 distinct CDR3 sequences, with more than 45% occurring once and the leading ten covering around 44%. Sequenced sample: CD8+ T cells from the center of a lung tumor. These receptor sequences come from a male donor with lung adenocarcinoma. The CD4 and CD8 labels of this study may be unreliable. CDR3s include the opening cysteine and the closing phenylalanine or tryptophan. D genes are given only for firm matches. Clone size, where shown, is once, few, many, or a class for clones that have expanded.

d_call	v_call	cdr3_length	clone_size	j_call	cdr3_nt	cdr3_aa
.	TRBV6-4	13	.	TRBJ2-1	TGTGCCAGCAGTGACCTAGCACCCGGTGAGCAGTTCTTC	CASSDLAPGEQFF
TRBD2	TRBV30	11	.	TRBJ2-1	TGTGCCTGGGGACTAGCGTATGAGCAGTTCTTC	CAWGLAYEQFF
TRBD2	TRBV10-1	18	.	TRBJ2-4	TGCGCCAGCAGTACGACTAGCGGGGAACTGTGTGGCAAAGATACGCAGTACTTT	CASSTTSGELCGKDTQYF
TRBD1	TRBV6-1	14	many	TRBJ2-3	TGTGCCAGCAGTGTACAGGGGGCGGGAGATACGCAGTATTTT	CASSVQGAGDTQYF
TRBD2	TRBV6-5	15	many	TRBJ2-3	TGTGCCAGCAGTTACAGCGGGAGTAGCACAGATACGCAGTATTTT	CASSYSGSSTDTQYF
.	TRBV15	16	many	TRBJ2-3	TGTGCCACCAGCAAAGGGACACAAAGTAGCACAGATACGCAGTATTTT	CATSKGTQSSTDTQYF
.	TRBV11-2	12	.	TRBJ2-5	TGTGCCAGCAGCTTAGTGGTTAGGGAGCAGTACTTC	CASSLVVREQYF
TRBD2	TRBV6-1	15	.	TRBJ2-3	TGTGCCAGCAGTGCGGTGCCGGGAGGCAAAAACACGCAGTATTTT	CASSAVPGGKNTQYF
.	TRBV27	14	.	TRBJ1-1	TGTGCCAGCAGTTCCCCACAGAGGGGCACTGAAGCTTTCTTT	CASSSPQRGTEAFF
TRBD2	TRBV11-2	15	many	TRBJ2-7	TGTGCCAGCAGCTTATTATCTAGCGGGGGGGTGGAGCAGTACTTC	CASSLLSSGGVEQYF
.	TRBV4-1	15	many	TRBJ2-2	TGCGCCAGCAGCCACGCTAGACAGCATCCCGGGGAGCTGTTTTTT	CASSHARQHPGELFF
TRBD2	TRBV7-3	17	many	TRBJ2-3	TGTGCCAGCAGCCCCGGGGATGGACTAGCGGGACTTAAATTGCAGTATTTT	CASSPGDGLAGLKLQYF
.	TRBV4-1	17	.	TRBJ2-4	TGCGCCAGCAGCCAAGACGAGGGCGGCGGGGGCACAGATATGCAGTACTTC	CASSQDEGGGGTDMQYF
.	TRBV15	13	.	TRBJ2-7	TGTGCCACCAGCAGAGCGGTATCCTACGAGCAGTACTTT	CATSRAVSYEQYF
TRBD1	TRBV25-1	14	.	TRBJ1-4	TGTGCCAGCAGGCAGACAGGGAGAAAGGAAAAACTGTTTTTT	CASRQTGRKEKLFF
.	TRBV20-1	15	.	TRBJ2-1	TGCAGTGCTCCCCCAGGGTCCCGGAGCGACAATGAGCAGTTCTTC	CSAPPGSRSDNEQFF
.	TRBV6-1	10	many	TRBJ2-7	TGTGCCAGCAACGCCTACGAGCAGTACTTC	CASNAYEQYF
.	TRBV4-2	17	.	TRBJ2-7	TGTGCCAGCAGCGCGGGTCCGAGGAGGCGAGACCCAGAGACGCAGTACTTC	CASSAGPRRRDPETQYF
TRBD2	TRBV27	15	few	TRBJ2-3	TGTGCCAGCAGGCGGGGGGACTTTTCCACAGATACGCAGTATTTT	CASRRGDFSTDTQYF
.	TRBV3-1	12	.	TRBJ2-3	TGTGCCAGCAGCCTCGGCGATTACACGCAGTATTTT	CASSLGDYTQYF
.	TRBV6-1	14	.	TRBJ2-4	TGTGGCAGCATGGGGCTGGATGCCAAAAACACTCAGTATTTC	CGSMGLDAKNTQYF
.	TRBV9	15	.	TRBJ1-3	TGTGCCAGCAGCGGAACAGGGTACTCTGGAAACACCATATATTTT	CASSGTGYSGNTIYF
TRBD2	TRBV7-8	16	.	TRBJ2-2	TGTGCCAGCAGCTTAGGGACTAGCGGGATCACCGAGGCGCAGTTTTTT	CASSLGTSGITEAQFF
TRBD2	TRBV4-1	17	.	TRBJ2-3	TGCGCCAGCAGCCAAGTAGCGACTAGCGGTGTGGGGGACACGCAGTACTTT	CASSQVATSGVGDTQYF
.	TRBV25-1	14	.	TRBJ2-1	TGTGCCAGCAGTGTGGGGCGGAACCGCAATGAGCAGTTCTTC	CASSVGRNRNEQFF
.	TRBV27	16	many	TRBJ2-7	TGTGCCAGCAGTTTAGAGGGTAGAGGGAACTCCTACGAGCAGTACTTC	CASSLEGRGNSYEQYF
TRBD1	TRBV4-1	15	many	TRBJ2-5	TGCGCCAGCAGCCAAGCCGGGACAGGGAGGGAGACCCAGTACTTC	CASSQAGTGRETQYF
.	TRBV7-2	13	.	TRBJ2-5	TGTGCCAGCAGCTTAGCCAGGGGAGAGACCCAGTACTTC	CASSLARGETQYF
.	TRBV10-3	14	.	TRBJ2-4	TGCCGCGTCGCGGGGCTGCGAGCCAAAAACACGCAGTACTTC	CRVAGLRAKNTQYF
.	TRBV7-2	15	.	TRBJ2-3	TGTGCCAGGGGGTTAGGGTCGGGTGACACAGAGACGCAGTATTTC	CARGLGSGDTETQYF
.	TRBV6-1	14	.	TRBJ2-3	TGTGGCAGCAGTGGGCTGCGAGCCAAAGATATGCAGTATTTT	CGSSGLRAKDMQYF
TRBD2	TRBV11-2	16	many	TRBJ2-7	TGTGCCAGCAGCTTAGATGCCCTAGCGGGATCTTGGGAGCAGTACTTC	CASSLDALAGSWEQYF
.	TRBV6-1	14	.	TRBJ2-7	TGTGCGGGCAGTGGGGGCCCAGGGGAAGATACGCAGTACTTC	CAGSGGPGEDTQYF
.	TRBV10-1	16	once	TRBJ2-2	TGCGCCAGCAGTGAGTCAGGGCGGGCGAACACCGGTGCGCTGTATTTT	CASSESGRANTGALYF
TRBD2	TRBV6-1	16	.	TRBJ2-1	TGTGCCAGCAGTGAATCTTGGCGGGGGGGCAACAATGAGCAGTTCTTC	CASSESWRGGNNEQFF
.	TRBV25-1	15	many	TRBJ2-3	TGTGCCAGCAGTGAACGGGCCGCTAGCACAGATACGCAGTATTTT	CASSERAASTDTQYF
TRBD2	TRBV6-1	14	.	TRBJ2-1	TGTGCCAGCAGTAAACTAGCGGAGTACAATGAGCAGTTCTTC	CASSKLAEYNEQFF
.	TRBV6-1	16	.	TRBJ2-3	TGTGCCAGCAGTGACGCGGGGCTAGGGGTCAAAGACACTCAGTACTTT	CASSDAGLGVKDTQYF
TRBD2	TRBV20-1	19	many	TRBJ2-1	TGCAGTGCTAGATTCCCGGGACTAGCGGGCGCCGCTTCCTACAATGAGCAGTTCTTC	CSARFPGLAGAASYNEQFF
TRBD1	TRBV25-1	12	many	TRBJ2-5	TGTGCCAGCAGAGGACAGGGAGAGACCCAGTACTTC	CASRGQGETQYF
TRBD2	TRBV4-1	17	many	TRBJ2-1	TGCGCCAGCAGCCCCATATGGACTAGCGGGTTAGGTAATGAGCAGTTCTTC	CASSPIWTSGLGNEQFF
.	TRBV27	14	many	TRBJ2-7	TGTGCCAGCAGTGCCCGGACTTACTCCTACGAGCAGTACTTC	CASSARTYSYEQYF
TRBD2	TRBV4-1	16	few	TRBJ2-5	TGCGCCAGCAGCCAGGGGACTAGCGGGAGTTGGGAGACCCAGTACTTC	CASSQGTSGSWETQYF
.	TRBV6-5	14	.	TRBJ1-2	TGTGCCAGCAGTTACACCTCCATCGGCACTGACTACACCTTC	CASSYTSIGTDYTF
TRBD1	TRBV6-5	17	.	TRBJ2-5	TGTGCCAGCAGTTACTTGTTCTGGGCAGGGGGCCAAGAGACCCAGTACTTC	CASSYLFWAGGQETQYF
.	TRBV27	13	.	TRBJ2-2	TGTGCCAGCAGGACGACGAACACCGGGGAGCTGTTTTTT	CASRTTNTGELFF
.	TRBV7-9	16	.	TRBJ2-4	TGTGCCAGCAGCCCGGCGGAGGGTAGGGGGGAGGACATTCAGTACTTC	CASSPAEGRGEDIQYF
.	TRBV7-6	19	.	TRBJ2-5	TGTGCCACGGGTTTACGTGCTGGGGCCGGGGGCCGTGATCAAGATACCCAGTACTTC	CATGLRAGAGGRDQDTQYF
.	TRBV10-1	14	once	TRBJ2-4	TGCGGCAGCACGGGGATGTGGGGCGAAAACACTCAGTACTTC	CGSTGMWGENTQYF
.	TRBV6-1	19	.	TRBJ2-4	TGTGCCAGCAGTGAAAAGCCTAGCGTCGGGGCCCGGTCCCAAAACACTCAGTACTTC	CASSEKPSVGARSQNTQYF